This TCR beta chain came from a study of CD8 T cells in ankylosing spondylitis. Findings and limits, study-wide: Blood from ankylosing spondylitis patients appeared to carry a characteristic roughly 8-variant TCR beta motif. A subset of motif variants has previously been described in the synovial fluid and blood of reactive arthritis.

TCRdb re-analysed the 5' RACE reads in MiXCR, keeping a single row per CDR3 protein. The data hold 270,000 or so distinct CDR3 sequences, with about a sixth observed a single time. V was pared by 4 bases and J by 5 bases, with 8 bases between. The CDR3 is 13 residues long. The germline CDR1 and CDR2 sequences are MDHEN and SYDVKM. This clonotype was seen a few times. Its antigen is unknown. Material for sequencing was blood, either unsorted or a sorted T cell fraction (not recorded which). This receptor was taken from a male donor with ankylosing spondylitis or in good health (not recorded which). The rearrangement joins TRBV28 to TRBJ2-2; D uncertain. The CDR3 DNA sequence: TGTGCCAGCAGTTCCACAGAAACCGGGGAGCTGTTTTTT. Amino acid sequence: CASSSTETGELFF.